The clone carrying this T cell receptor beta chain was seen only a few times. The antigen is unknown. The data derive from a study of identical twins. Study-level points and caveats: Within beta out-of-frame sequences, the excess sharing observed between twins was weaker.

TCRdb redid the calling of the 5' RACE reads with MiXCR, one entry per CDR3 protein. The data hold approximately 680,000 distinct CDR3 sequences, with roughly 7.2% observed a single time. The germline gives CDR1 MNHNS, CDR2 SASEGT. V lost 5 bases, J lost 6 bases, and 9 bases stayed unmatched. The CDR3 has 15 amino acids. The sample was also reused in another study, on yellow fever vaccine responses in identical twins.

The sample taken for sequencing was PBMCs. The clonotype originates from a woman between 18 and 29 years old in good health. The chain links TRBV6-1 to TRBJ2-3; 9 nucleotides match TRBD2. CDR3 amino acids: CASSMRGGRADTQYF. DNA of the CDR3: TGTGCCAGCAGTATGCGGGGGGGCCGGGCTGATACGCAGTATTTT.